This TCR beta chain derives from a study of blood T cells in healthy people across ages. This clonotype was recorded many times. The second PCR ran about 6 to 11 cycles with a sample-barcoded 5' primer and J-beta primers. TCRdb fed the 5' RACE reads into MiXCR, producing one record per CDR3 protein. The sample holds fewer than 900,000 distinct CDR3 sequences, 36% seen once. Per-sample PBMC isolation yielded at least 7 million cells. This TCR was sampled from a man between 18 and 35 years old in good health. Sequencing input: blood.

The CDR3 sequence: CSARPGAGRNEQFF. The CDR3 DNA is TGCAGTGCTAGGCCAGGGGCCGGCCGGAATGAGCAGTTCTTC. The chain uses TRBV20-1 and TRBJ2-1, with a weak D call TRBD1 (6 bases). The V and J ends lost 3 bases and 7 bases respectively, with 16 bases between them. CDR1 is DFQATT and CDR2 is SNEGSKA in the germline V gene (reference sequence). This CDR3 contains 14 residues.